Listed here are 9 T cell receptor beta chains from one sample, sequenced in a study of tumor-infiltrating lymphocytes in primary liver carcinoma. Starting from approximately 500 ng of total RNA, TCR beta cDNA was produced with a primer in the constant region. TCR beta libraries came from three nested multiplex PCR rounds using slightly modified ARM-PCR. In the first two PCR rounds, TRBV1-TRBV30 forward primers were paired with a C-beta reverse primer, and each round lasted around 10 cycles. TCRdb redid the calling of the multiplex PCR reads with MiXCR, one entry per CDR3 protein. The sample lists approximately 330,000 distinct CDR3 sequences; about two thirds were seen once. Unsorted whole blood yielded blood RNA, and germline DNA was extracted as well. Sequencing was carried out using peripheral blood. The receptors were gathered from a man aged 40-50 years with primary liver carcinoma and hepatitis B virus infection.

The V and J genes are TRBV6-5 and TRBJ2-1, with D hard to call. The CDR3 has 13 amino acids. Trimming took 6 bases from V and 2 from J, leaving 8 bases between them. Per the germline V gene, CDR1 is MNHEY and CDR2 is SVGAGI. The CDR3 sequence is CASRKGPYNEQFF. CDR3 DNA: TGTGCCAGCAGGAAGGGTCCCTACAATGAGCAGTTCTTC.

On this clonotype: A read error may explain this, as a much larger clone is one base away. The chain recombines TRBV6-6 with TRBJ2-4; possibly TRBD2 for D (7 bases). CDR3 size: 16 residues. Germline lookup yields CDR1 MNHNY and CDR2 SVGAGI (reference sequence). The V end was cut by 8 bases, the J end by 4 bases, with 21 bases between. The CDR3 spells CASGGGGANFKNIQYF. The CDR3 DNA reads as TGTGCCAGCGGTGGAGGGGGGGCGAATTTTAAAAACATTCAGTACTTC.

The J gene is TRBJ1-5, the V gene TRBV10-3, with 7 bases lining up with TRBD1. Germline CDR1 is ENHRY and CDR2 is SYGVKD. The CDR3 sequence is 13 residues long. In DNA form, the CDR3 reads TGTGTTATCAGGGGACAGACAAATCAGCCCCAGCATTTT. Translating it yields CVIRGQTNQPQHF.

A word on this clonotype: A much bigger clone sits one base away, suggesting this may be a read error. The chain has TRBV20-1 and TRBJ1-6; 8 bases are a match to TRBD1. Germline trimming cut 8 bases from V and 9 bases from J; bases unmatched to any gene: 12. This CDR3 is built from 14 residues. The germline V gene has CDR1 DFQATT and CDR2 SNEGSKA (reference sequence). The CDR3 nucleotides read TGCAGTACACACACGGACAGGGAGAGTTCACCCCTCCACTTT. Residues: CSTHTDRESSPLHF.

This clonotype was detected a few times. Possible read error: a much larger clone is one base away. The chain employs TRBV29-1 and TRBJ2-7; a weak D match, TRBD1 (6 bases). The CDR3 covers 15 residues. The germline gives CDR1 SQVTM, CDR2 ANQGSEA. Trimming took 1 base from V and 6 from J, leaving 19 bases between them. The CDR3 nucleotides are TGCAGCGTTGAAGGAGGACAGTGGCGTGATCGCGAGCAGTACTTC. It codes for CSVEGGQWRDREQYF.

Only one count was recorded for this clonotype. The chain couples TRBV6-5 to TRBJ2-7; a possible D gene is TRBD2 (5 bases). CDR1 is MNHEY and CDR2 is SVGAGI in the germline V gene. This CDR3 has 13 amino acids. V was cut by 9 bases and J by 2 bases, with 14 bases left in between. Here the CDR3 reads CASRGRRTYEQYF. CDR3 nucleotides: TGTGCCAGTAGAGGTCGGAGGACCTACGAGCAGTACTTC.

The CDR3 reads CASIRGLPRDKHNYGYTF. The DNA of the CDR3 is TGCGCCAGCATCCGAGGCCTCCCACGTGACAAACATAACTATGGCTACACCTTC. The chain joins TRBV4-1 to TRBJ1-2, with no clear D. With 7 bases removed from V and 1 base from J, the gap between germline ends came to 25 bases. This CDR3 spans 18 amino acids. CDR1 and CDR2 from the germline V gene are MGHRA and YSYEKL.

V is TRBV7-9 and J is TRBJ2-7; the match to TRBD1 covers 10 bases. Germline assignment: CDR1 SEHNR and CDR2 FQNEAQ (reference sequence). V gave up 5 bases and J gave up 5 bases; unmatched junction bases: 6. This CDR3 has 14 amino acids. CDR3 DNA: TGTGCCAGCAGCCCGGGGACAGGGGCCCACGAGCAGTACTTC. Its translation is CASSPGTGAHEQYF.

This clonotype was counted ten times or more. The chain joins TRBV6-5 to TRBJ2-5; tentative D call: TRBD1 (6 bases). The CDR3 is 14 amino acids. The V end lost 2 bases, the J end lost 2 bases, and 9 bases lay between the germline ends. Looked up from germline, CDR1 is MNHEY and CDR2 is SVGAGI. The CDR3 DNA reads as TGTGCCAGCAGTTACGTGGGGACACAAGAGACCCAGTACTTC. The encoded protein is CASSYVGTQETQYF.